The clone carrying this TCR beta chain was seen ten or more times. Its matching antigen is unknown. A much larger clonotype is one base distant, so this may be a read error. Mouse gene names apply. The read ends 4 residues before the CDR3 terminus; that terminus is restored from the germline J gene. These data are taken from a study of CD8+ T cells in alopecia areata. Study-wide points: TCRs were shared less clearly across patients than in mice, possibly for HLA-related reasons.

Cells from pooled cutaneous lymph nodes were sorted by CD4, CD8alpha, NKG2D, NKG2ACE and other markers. As the sequencing template, cDNA was produced by extracting RNA and reverse transcribing it. This table comes from immunoSEQ multiplex PCR, and its TCRdb copy is limited to in-frame clones, with some not included. The sample holds more than 250,000 clones, and no clone turns up only once. Trimming removed 0 bases at V and 0 bases at J, with 5 bases between. In germline, CDR1 is NSHNY, CDR2 SYGAGN. This CDR3 is built from 14 residues. The chain carries TRBV13-1 and TRBJ2-5; no definite D call. The source of this sequence is a C3H/HeJ mouse with alopecia areata. This strain's MHC haplotype is H2-k. Sequenced material: CD4+ T cells sorted from a lymph node. CDR3 DNA (partial): TGTGCCAGCAGTGATGACAATAACCAAGAC. Translation: CASSDDNNQD. The full CDR3 reads CASSDDNNQDTQYF.